This TCR beta chain was captured in a study of T-cell reconstitution after alpha-beta-depleted transplantation in children. This clonotype was seen a handful of times. Its antigen remains unknown. Preparation of the TCRbeta library involved a method that used unique molecular identifiers. From the PCR reads, TCRdb called clonotypes with MiXCR, one entry per CDR3 protein. Of around 25,000 distinct CDR3 sequences in the sample, roughly 19% were seen once. The study, taken as a whole, reports: TCRbeta diversity was high at day 60 in some patients (a result of surviving recipient T cells and thymic progenitors). Two months or so post-transplant, alpha-beta T cells reportedly derived from several hundred expanded graft clones. By one year post-transplant, T-cell counts and diversity largely arose from T cells that were newly produced.

The CDR3 has 14 amino acids. Looked up from germline, CDR1 is SGDLS and CDR2 is YYNGEE. V was shortened by 2 bases and J by 5 bases, with 13 bases between the two germline ends. The clonotype was recovered from a male patient aged 2-15 years who had a stem cell transplant for acute lymphoblastic leukemia, so the T cells may come from the graft donor. Material: PBMCs, mostly from graft donor cells, obtained 60 days after TCRalphabeta/CD19-depleted stem cell transplant. The V gene is TRBV9, the J gene TRBJ1-1; TRBD1 is a possible D gene (6 bases). CDR3 protein: CASSVRGVRTEAFF. The CDR3 DNA reads TGTGCCAGCAGCGTGAGGGGGGTGAGGACTGAAGCTTTCTTT.